The 10 T cell receptor beta chains given below trace back to one sample, sequenced in a study of circulating CD8 cells and anti-PD-1 response in melanoma. TCR libraries were prepared from around 15 ng of total RNA with the QIAseq Immune Repertoire TCR panel. TCRdb passed the reads through MiXCR, listing each CDR3 protein once. Among roughly 1,600 distinct CDR3 sequences listed, about 8.6% were seen once. From live CD3+CD8+TCRalphabeta+ cells, four PD-1 and/or TIGIT subsets were sorted. Sequencing was performed on CD8+ T cells from PBMCs, taken at baseline or after one month of anti-PD-1 therapy (not recorded which). These receptors were collected from a human donor with melanoma.

This clonotype qualifies as large. The chain is built from TRBV25-1 and TRBJ2-5; D gene unclear. CDR3 length: 12 residues. V lost 7 bases and J 5 bases, leaving 11 bases between the germline ends. Germline V gene data show CDR1 as MGHDK and CDR2 as SYGVNS. As DNA, the CDR3 is TGTGCCAGCACCTCGGGTGGGGAGACCCAGTACTTC. Translated: CASTSGGETQYF.

In its sample, this clonotype ranks as medium-sized (0.01 to 0.1%). The rearrangement uses TRBV10-2 and TRBJ2-7; maybe TRBD1 (6 bases). CDR1 is WSHSY and CDR2 is SAAADI in the germline V gene. V lost 5 bases and J lost 3, with 14 bases in between. CDR3 length: 14 residues. In DNA, the CDR3 is TGCGCCAGCAGTTCCGGGACAAGCTTCTACGAGCAGTACTTC. Translation: CASSSGTSFYEQYF.

This clonotype is judged large (0.1 to 1%). In DNA form, the CDR3 reads TGTGCCAGCAGAGAGGGACCGGTCACAGATACGCAGTATTTT. Translated, it gives CASREGPVTDTQYF. This chain connects TRBV2 to TRBJ2-3; either TRBD1 or TRBD2 may supply D (5 bases each). The CDR3 covers 14 residues. V gave up 6 bases and J gave up 2 bases, with 12 bases separating them. Germline V gene sequence: CDR1 SNHLY, CDR2 FYNNEI.

The DNA for the CDR3 is TGTGCCAGCAGCGTAGGGACTAGTGGTGAGCAGTTCTTC. Its translation is CASSVGTSGEQFF. The rearrangement joins TRBV9 to TRBJ2-1; 7 positions agree with TRBD2. CDR1 SGDLS and CDR2 YYNGEE come from the germline V gene. V lost 0 bases and J lost 9; bases outside the gene matches: 3. This CDR3 has 13 residues.

This clonotype was recorded a few times. This chain joins TRBV19 and TRBJ2-2, with TRBD2 identical over 7 bases. The V segment lost 7 bases and the J segment 4 bases; nucleotides outside the gene matches: 6. The CDR3 sequence is 14 residues long. The germline CDR1 and CDR2 sequences are LNHDA and SQIVND (reference sequence). The CDR3 region is CASNPGLLTGELFF. The CDR3 DNA is TGTGCCAGTAACCCGGGACTACTCACCGGGGAGCTGTTTTTT.

About this clonotype: A much larger clone differs by one base, so this may be a read error. This rearrangement joins TRBV28 to TRBJ2-1; 11 bases line up with TRBD2. CDR3 length equals 15 residues. The germline V gene encodes CDR1 MDHEN and CDR2 SYDVKM. CDR3 sequence (DNA): TGTGCCAGCAGTTTTCTAGCGGGGGGCCACAATGAGCAGCTCTTC. It specifies CASSFLAGGHNEQLF.

This clonotype was recorded a few times. The rearrangement links TRBV7-3 to TRBJ2-3; D might be TRBD1 or TRBD2, each matching 6 bases. Germline V gene data show CDR1 as SGHTA and CDR2 as FQGTGA. Trimming removed 0 bases from V and 4 bases from J, with 11 bases in between. The CDR3 totals 15 residues. The CDR3 region is CASSLTGGLADTQYF. The CDR3 bases are TGTGCCAGCAGCTTAACTGGGGGGCTCGCAGATACGCAGTATTTT. The variable domain in full, completed from reference TRBV7-3 and TRBJ2-3, reads GAGVSQTPSNKVTEKGKYVELRCDPISGHTALYWYRQSLGQGPEFLIYFQGTGAADDSGLPNDRFFAVRPEGSVSTLKIQRTERGDSAVYLCASSLTGGLADTQYFGPGTRLTVL.

This clonotype is deemed medium-sized. The chain uses TRBV4-3 and TRBJ1-2, with D hard to call. The CDR3 runs 15 residues. CDR1 is LGHNA, CDR2 YSLEER, per germline. V dropped 0 bases and J dropped 0 bases, with 8 bases sitting between them. The CDR3 nucleotides read TGCGCCAGCAGCCAAGATCAGGCCCCTAACTATGGCTACACCTTC. Translating it yields CASSQDQAPNYGYTF.

This clonotype ranks as medium-sized (0.01 to 0.1%). The chain recombines TRBV12-3 or TRBV12-4 with TRBJ2-4; D is possibly TRBD1 or TRBD2 (5 bases each). V was cut by 0 bases and J by 1 base, with 16 bases left in between. The CDR3 is 18 amino acids. In DNA form, the CDR3 reads TGTGCCAGCAGTTTAGCGCCCGGGGCCCCTTCGGCCAAAAACATTCAGTACTTC. It encodes CASSLAPGAPSAKNIQYF.

Relative to its sample, this clonotype is medium-sized. The chain joins TRBV27 to TRBJ2-3; D is unclear. The V gene's germline CDR1 is MNHEY and CDR2 SMNVEV (reference sequence). The CDR3 length is 13 residues. V gave up 5 bases and J gave up 4 bases, with 10 bases separating them. CDR3 coding DNA: TGTGCCAGCAGTCCAAGAGGTTCAGATACGCAGTATTTT. As protein: CASSPRGSDTQYF.